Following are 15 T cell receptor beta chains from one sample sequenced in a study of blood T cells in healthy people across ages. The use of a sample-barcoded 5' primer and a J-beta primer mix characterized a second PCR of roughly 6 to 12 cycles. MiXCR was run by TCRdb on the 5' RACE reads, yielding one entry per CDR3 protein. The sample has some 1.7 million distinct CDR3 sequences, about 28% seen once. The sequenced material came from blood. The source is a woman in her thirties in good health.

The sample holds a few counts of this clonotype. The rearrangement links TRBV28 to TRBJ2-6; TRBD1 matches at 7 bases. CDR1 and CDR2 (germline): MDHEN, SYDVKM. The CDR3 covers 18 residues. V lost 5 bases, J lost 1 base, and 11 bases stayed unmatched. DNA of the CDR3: TGTGCCAGCAGTCAAACCAGGGGGTGGCGGTCTGGGGCCAACGTCCTGACTTTC. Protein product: CASSQTRGWRSGANVLTF.

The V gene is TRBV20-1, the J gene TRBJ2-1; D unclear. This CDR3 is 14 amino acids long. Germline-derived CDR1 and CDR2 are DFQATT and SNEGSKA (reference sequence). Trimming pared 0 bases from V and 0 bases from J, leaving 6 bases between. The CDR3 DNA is TGCAGTGCTAGAGACGGAGACTCCTACAATGAGCAGTTCTTC. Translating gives CSARDGDSYNEQFF.

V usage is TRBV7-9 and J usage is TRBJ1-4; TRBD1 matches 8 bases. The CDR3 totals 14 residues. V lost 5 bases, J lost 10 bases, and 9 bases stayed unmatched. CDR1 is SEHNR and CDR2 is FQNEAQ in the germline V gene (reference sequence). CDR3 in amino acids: CASSPAGQVVKLFF. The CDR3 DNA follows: TGTGCCAGCAGCCCCGCGGGACAGGTCGTAAAACTGTTTTTT. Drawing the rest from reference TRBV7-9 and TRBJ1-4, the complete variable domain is DTGVSQNPRHKITKRGQNVTFRCDPISEHNRLYWYRQTLGQGPEFLTYFQNEAQLEKSRLLSDRFSAERPKGSFSTLEIQRTEQGDSAMYLCASSPAGQVVKLFFGSGTQLSVL.

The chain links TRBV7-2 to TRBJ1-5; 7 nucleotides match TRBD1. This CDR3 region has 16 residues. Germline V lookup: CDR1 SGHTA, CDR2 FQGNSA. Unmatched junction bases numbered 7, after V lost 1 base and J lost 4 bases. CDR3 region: CASSLEATGRNQPQHF. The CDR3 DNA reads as TGTGCCAGCAGCTTAGAGGCGACAGGGAGGAATCAGCCCCAGCATTTT.

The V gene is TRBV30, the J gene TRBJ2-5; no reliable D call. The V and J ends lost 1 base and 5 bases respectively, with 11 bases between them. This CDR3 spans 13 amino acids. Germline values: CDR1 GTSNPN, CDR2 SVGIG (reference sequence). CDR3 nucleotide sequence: TGTGCCTGGAGTGGTCCCCGGTGGGAGACCCAGTACTTC. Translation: CAWSGPRWETQYF.

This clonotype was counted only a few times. The CDR3 DNA sequence: TGCGCCAGCAGCCCGGATGACCCCGGCGGGGTGTCTAACTATGGCTACACCTTC. Amino acid sequence: CASSPDDPGGVSNYGYTF. This chain uses TRBV4-3 with TRBJ1-2; D is unresolved. Trimming stripped 4 bases from V and 0 bases from J, with 21 bases between. CDR1 LGHNA and CDR2 YSLEER come from the germline V gene. The CDR3 consists of 18 residues.

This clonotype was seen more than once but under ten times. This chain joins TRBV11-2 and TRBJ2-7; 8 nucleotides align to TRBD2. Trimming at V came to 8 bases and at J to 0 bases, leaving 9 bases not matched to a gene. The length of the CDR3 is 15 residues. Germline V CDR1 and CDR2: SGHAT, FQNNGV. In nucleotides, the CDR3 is TGTGCCAGCTCGGGACTAGGGAGGAGCTCCTACGAGCAGTACTTC. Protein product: CASSGLGRSSYEQYF.

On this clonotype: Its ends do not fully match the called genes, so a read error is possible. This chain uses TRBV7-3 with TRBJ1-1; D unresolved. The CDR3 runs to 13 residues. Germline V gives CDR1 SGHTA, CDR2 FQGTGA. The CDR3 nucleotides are TGTGCCAGCAGTGGCCAGGAGAACCCTGAAGCTTTCTTT. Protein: CASSGQENPEAFF.

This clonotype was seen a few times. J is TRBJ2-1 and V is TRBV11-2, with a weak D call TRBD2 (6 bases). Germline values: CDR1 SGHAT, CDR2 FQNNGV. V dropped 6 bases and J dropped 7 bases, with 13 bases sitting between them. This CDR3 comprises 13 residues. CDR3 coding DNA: TGTGCCAGCAGTTGGGACTGGGGTAATGAGCAGTTCTTC. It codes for CASSWDWGNEQFF.

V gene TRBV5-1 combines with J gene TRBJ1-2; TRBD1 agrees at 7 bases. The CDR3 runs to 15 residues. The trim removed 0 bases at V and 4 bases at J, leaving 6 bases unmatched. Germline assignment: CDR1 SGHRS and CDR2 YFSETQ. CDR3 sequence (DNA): TGCGCCAGCAGCTTGGATGGAGGGGGCGGCTATGGCTACACCTTC. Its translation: CASSLDGGGGYGYTF.

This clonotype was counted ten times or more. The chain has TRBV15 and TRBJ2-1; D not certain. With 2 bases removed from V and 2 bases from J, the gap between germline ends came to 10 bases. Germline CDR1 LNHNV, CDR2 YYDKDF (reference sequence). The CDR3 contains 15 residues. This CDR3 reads CATSRSQPTYNEQFF. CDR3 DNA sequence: TGTGCCACCAGCAGATCCCAACCTACCTACAATGAGCAGTTCTTC.

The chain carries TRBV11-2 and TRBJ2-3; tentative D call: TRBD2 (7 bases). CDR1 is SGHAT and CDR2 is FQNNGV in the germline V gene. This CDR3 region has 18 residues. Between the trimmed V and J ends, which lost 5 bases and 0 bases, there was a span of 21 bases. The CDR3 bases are TGTGCCAGCAGCCCCTACCGGGGGGCCCTTACTAGCACAGATACGCAGTATTTT. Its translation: CASSPYRGALTSTDTQYF.

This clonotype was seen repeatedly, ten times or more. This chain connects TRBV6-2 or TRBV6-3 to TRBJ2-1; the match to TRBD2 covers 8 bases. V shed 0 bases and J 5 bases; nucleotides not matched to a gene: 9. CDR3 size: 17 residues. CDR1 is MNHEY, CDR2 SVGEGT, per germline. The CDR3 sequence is CASSYSFGGRLHNEQFF. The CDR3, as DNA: TGTGCCAGCAGTTACTCGTTCGGCGGGAGGCTTCACAATGAGCAGTTCTTC.

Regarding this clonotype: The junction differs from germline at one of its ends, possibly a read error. The CDR3, as DNA: TGTACCAGCAGCTTAAATCCTGATGAGCAGTTCTTC. Encoded protein: CTSSLNPDEQFF. V is TRBV7-9 and J is TRBJ2-1; no definite D call. The length of the CDR3 is 12 residues. Germline CDR1 reads SEHNR; CDR2 reads FQNEAQ (reference sequence).

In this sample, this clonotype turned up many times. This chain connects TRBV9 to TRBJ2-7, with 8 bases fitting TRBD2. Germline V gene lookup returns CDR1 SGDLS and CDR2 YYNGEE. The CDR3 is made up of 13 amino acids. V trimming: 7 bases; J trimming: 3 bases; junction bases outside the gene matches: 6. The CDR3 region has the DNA TGTGCCAGCGGGGACGGGGGGGGCTACGAGCAGTACTTC. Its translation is CASGDGGGYEQYF.